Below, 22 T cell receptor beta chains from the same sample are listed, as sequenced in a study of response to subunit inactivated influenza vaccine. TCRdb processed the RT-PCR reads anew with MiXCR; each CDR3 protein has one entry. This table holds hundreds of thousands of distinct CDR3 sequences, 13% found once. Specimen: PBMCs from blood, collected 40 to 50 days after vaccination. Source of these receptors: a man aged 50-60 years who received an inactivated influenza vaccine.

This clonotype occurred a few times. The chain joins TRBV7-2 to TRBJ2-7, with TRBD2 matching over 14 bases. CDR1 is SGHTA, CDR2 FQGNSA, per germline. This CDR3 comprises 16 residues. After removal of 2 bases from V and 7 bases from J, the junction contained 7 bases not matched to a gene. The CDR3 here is CASSLSTSGRAFEQYF. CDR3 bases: TGTGCCAGCAGCTTATCGACTAGCGGGAGGGCCTTTGAGCAGTACTTC. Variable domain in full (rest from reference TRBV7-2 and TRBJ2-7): GAGVSQSPSNKVTEKGKDVELRCDPISGHTALYWYRQSLGQGLEFLIYFQGNSAPDKSGLPSDRFSAERTGGSVSTLTIQRTQQEDSAVYLCASSLSTSGRAFEQYFGPGTRLTVT.

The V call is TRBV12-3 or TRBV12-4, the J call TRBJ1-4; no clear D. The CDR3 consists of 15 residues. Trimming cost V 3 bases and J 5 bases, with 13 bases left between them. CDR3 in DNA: TGTGCCAGCAGTTTGTACCAGGTTGGGAATGAAAAACTGTTTTTT. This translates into CASSLYQVGNEKLFF.

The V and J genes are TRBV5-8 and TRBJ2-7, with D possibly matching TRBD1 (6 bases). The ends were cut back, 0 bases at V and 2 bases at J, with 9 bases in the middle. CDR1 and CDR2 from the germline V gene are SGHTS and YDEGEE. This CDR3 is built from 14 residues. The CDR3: CASSLDRATYEQYF. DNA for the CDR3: TGTGCCAGCAGCTTGGACAGGGCCACCTACGAGCAGTACTTC. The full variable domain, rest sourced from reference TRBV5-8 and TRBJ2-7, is EAGVTQSPTHLIKTRGQQATLRCSPISGHTSVYWYQQALGLGLQFLLWYDEGEERNRGNFPPRFSGRQFPNYSSELNVNALELEDSALYLCASSLDRATYEQYFGPGTRLTVT.

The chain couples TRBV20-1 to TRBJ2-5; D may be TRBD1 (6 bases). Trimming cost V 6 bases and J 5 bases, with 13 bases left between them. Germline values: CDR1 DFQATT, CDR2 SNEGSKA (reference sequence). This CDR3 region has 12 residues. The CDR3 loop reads CSATWTDETQYF. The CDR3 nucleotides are TGCAGTGCCACCTGGACAGATGAGACCCAGTACTTC.

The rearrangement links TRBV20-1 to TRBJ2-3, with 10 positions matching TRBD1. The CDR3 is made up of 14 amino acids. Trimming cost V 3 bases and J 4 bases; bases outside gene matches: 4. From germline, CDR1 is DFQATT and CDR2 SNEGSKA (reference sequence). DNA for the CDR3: TGCAGTGCTAGGGATGGGACAGGGGCAGATACGCAGTATTTT. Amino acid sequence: CSARDGTGADTQYF.

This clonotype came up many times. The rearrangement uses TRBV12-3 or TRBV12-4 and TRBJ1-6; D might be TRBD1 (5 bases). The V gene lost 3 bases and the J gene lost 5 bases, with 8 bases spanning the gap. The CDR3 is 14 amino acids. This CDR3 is CASSLGRNNSPLHF. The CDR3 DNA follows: TGTGCCAGCAGTTTGGGACGCAATAATTCACCCCTCCACTTT.

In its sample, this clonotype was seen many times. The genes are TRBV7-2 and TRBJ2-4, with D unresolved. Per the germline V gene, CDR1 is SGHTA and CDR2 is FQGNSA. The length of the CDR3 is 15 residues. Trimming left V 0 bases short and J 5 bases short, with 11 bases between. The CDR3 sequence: CASSLARRQENIQYF. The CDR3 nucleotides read TGTGCCAGCAGCTTAGCGCGGCGGCAGGAAAACATTCAGTACTTC.

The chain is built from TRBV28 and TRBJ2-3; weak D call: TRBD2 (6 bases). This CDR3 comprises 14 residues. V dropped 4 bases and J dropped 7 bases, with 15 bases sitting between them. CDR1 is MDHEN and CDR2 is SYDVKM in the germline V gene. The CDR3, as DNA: TGTGCCAGCAGTTCGCTGCCAGGGAGGCATACGCAGTATTTT. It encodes CASSSLPGRHTQYF.

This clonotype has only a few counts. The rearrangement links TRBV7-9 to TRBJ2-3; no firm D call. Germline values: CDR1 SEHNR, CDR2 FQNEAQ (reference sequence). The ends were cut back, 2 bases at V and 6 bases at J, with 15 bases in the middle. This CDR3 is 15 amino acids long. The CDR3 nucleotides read TGTGCCAGCAGCTTACCGGACGGGTGGCGGGATACGCAGTATTTT. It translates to CASSLPDGWRDTQYF.

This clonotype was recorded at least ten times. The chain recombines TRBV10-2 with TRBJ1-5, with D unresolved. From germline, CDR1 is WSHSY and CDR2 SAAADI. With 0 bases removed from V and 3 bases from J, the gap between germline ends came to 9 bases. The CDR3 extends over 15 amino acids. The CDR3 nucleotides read TGCGCCAGCAGTGAGTCGGGCACCGCCAATCAGCCCCAGCATTTT. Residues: CASSESGTANQPQHF.

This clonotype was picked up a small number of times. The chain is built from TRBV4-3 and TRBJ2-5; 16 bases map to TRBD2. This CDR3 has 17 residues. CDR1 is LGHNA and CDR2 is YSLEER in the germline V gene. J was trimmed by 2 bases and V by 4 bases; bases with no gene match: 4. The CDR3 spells CASSRGTSGRAQETQYF. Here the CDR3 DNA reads TGCGCCAGCAGCCGAGGGACTAGCGGGAGGGCACAAGAGACCCAGTACTTC.

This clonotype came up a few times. CDR3 loop: CASSADRVRYGYTF. The CDR3 bases are TGTGCCAGCAGCGCGGACAGGGTTCGGTATGGCTACACCTTC. The rearrangement uses TRBV5-5 and TRBJ1-2, with TRBD1 matching 8 bases. Germline V CDR1 and CDR2: SGHKS, YYEKEE (reference sequence). V lost 4 bases to trimming and J lost 5 bases; unmatched junction nucleotides: 7. The CDR3 has 14 amino acids.

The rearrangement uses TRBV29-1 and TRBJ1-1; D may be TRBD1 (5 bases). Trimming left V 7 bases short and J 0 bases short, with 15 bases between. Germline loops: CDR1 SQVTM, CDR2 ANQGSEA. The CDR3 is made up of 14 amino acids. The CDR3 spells CSAREQELNTEAFF. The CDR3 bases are TGCAGCGCCAGGGAACAGGAGTTGAACACTGAAGCTTTCTTT.

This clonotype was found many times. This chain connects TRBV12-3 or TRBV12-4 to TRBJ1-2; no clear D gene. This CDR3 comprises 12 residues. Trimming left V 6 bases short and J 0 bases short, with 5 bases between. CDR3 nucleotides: TGTGCCAGCAGCCGAGCTAACTATGGCTACACCTTC. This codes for CASSRANYGYTF.

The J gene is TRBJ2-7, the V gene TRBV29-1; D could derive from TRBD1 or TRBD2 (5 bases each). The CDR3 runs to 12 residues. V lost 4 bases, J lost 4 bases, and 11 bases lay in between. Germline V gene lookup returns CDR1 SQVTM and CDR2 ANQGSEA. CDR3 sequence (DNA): TGCAGCGTTGTGGATTGGGGGTACGAGCAGTACTTC. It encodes CSVVDWGYEQYF.

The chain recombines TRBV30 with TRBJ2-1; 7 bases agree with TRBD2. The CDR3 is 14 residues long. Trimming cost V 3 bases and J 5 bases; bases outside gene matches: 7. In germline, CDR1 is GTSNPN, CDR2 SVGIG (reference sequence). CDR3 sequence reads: CAWSPGLPNNEQFF. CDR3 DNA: TGTGCCTGGAGCCCGGGACTACCGAACAATGAGCAGTTCTTC.

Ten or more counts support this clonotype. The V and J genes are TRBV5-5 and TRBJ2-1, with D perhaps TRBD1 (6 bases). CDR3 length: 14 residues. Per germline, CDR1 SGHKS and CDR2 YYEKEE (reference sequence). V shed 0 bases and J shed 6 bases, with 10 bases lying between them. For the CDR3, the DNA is TGTGCCAGCAGCTTGGATTGGGGGCGCAATGAGCAGTTCTTC. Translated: CASSLDWGRNEQFF.

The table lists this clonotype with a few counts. The CDR3 nucleotides are TGTGCCAGCAGGTCCCGGGACGGGTACGAGCAGTACTTC. Translated: CASRSRDGYEQYF. The chain couples TRBV27 to TRBJ2-7; D is perhaps TRBD1 or TRBD2 (5 bases each). CDR3 size: 13 residues. The V gene lost 6 bases and the J gene lost 4 bases, with 13 bases spanning the gap. CDR1 is MNHEY and CDR2 is SMNVEV in the germline V gene (reference sequence).

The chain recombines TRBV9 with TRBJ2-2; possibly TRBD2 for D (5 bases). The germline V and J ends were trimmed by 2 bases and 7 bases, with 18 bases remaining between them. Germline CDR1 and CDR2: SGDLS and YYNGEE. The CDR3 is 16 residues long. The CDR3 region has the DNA TGTGCCAGCAGCGTGTACGGCGGGCCGGTGGACGGGGAGCTGTTTTTT. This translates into CASSVYGGPVDGELFF.

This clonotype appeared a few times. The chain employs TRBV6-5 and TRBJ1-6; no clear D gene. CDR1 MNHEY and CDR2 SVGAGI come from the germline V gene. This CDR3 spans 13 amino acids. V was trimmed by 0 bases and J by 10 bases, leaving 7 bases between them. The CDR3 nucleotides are TGTGCCAGCAGTTACTCCCCAGACTCACCCCTCCACTTT. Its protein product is CASSYSPDSPLHF.

Written as DNA, the CDR3 is TGTGCCAGCAGCCCCGGGAGGCAAACAGATACGCAGTATTTT. The encoded protein is CASSPGRQTDTQYF. The chain combines TRBV11-2 with TRBJ2-3, with 7 bases aligning to TRBD2. Germline V gene data show CDR1 as SGHAT and CDR2 as FQNNGV. J gave up 3 bases and V 5 bases, and 5 bases lay outside the gene matches. The CDR3 has 14 amino acids.

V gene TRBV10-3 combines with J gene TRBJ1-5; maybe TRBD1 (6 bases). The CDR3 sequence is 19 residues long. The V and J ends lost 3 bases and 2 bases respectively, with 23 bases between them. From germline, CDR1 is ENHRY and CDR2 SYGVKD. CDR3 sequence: CAISDFLELAGDGNQPQHF. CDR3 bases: TGTGCCATCAGTGATTTCCTTGAACTGGCAGGGGATGGCAATCAGCCCCAGCATTTT.